This is a list of T cell receptor beta chains from one sample in a study of blood T cell repertoires in COVID-19. Only in-frame clones appear in the TCRdb table, and some are missing; sequencing was by immunoSEQ multiplex PCR. The sample consists of about 370,000 clones, 80% to 90% of them appearing once. The specimen was PBMCs or T cells enriched from blood (not recorded which). Receptor source: a young man who had recovered from COVID-19. The CDR3 runs from the conserved cysteine through the conserved F or W. The D gene is left open where the match is weak. Size values are once, few and many counts, or a class for expanded clones, and some rows have none.

J: TRBJ1-1; D: TRBD1; length: 15; size: few; V: TRBV9; DNA: TGTGCCAGCAGCTTCGCCGGGACAGGCGGCACTGAAGCTTTCTTT; CDR3: CASSFAGTGGTEAFF
J: TRBJ2-7; D: .; length: 15; size: .; V: TRBV3-1/TRBV3-2; DNA: TGTGCCAGCAGCCAAGATTTGAGGGACACCTCTCTTCAGTACTTC; CDR3: CASSQDLRDTSLQYF
J: TRBJ2-2; D: .; length: 13; size: .; V: TRBV6-5; DNA: TGTGCCAGCCTAGAAGGTAACACCGGGGAGCTGTTTTTT; CDR3: CASLEGNTGELFF
J: TRBJ2-7; D: .; length: 14; size: .; V: TRBV7-6; DNA: TGTGCCAGCAGCTTAGACAGAACGGCGTACGAGCAGTACTTC; CDR3: CASSLDRTAYEQYF
J: TRBJ2-2; D: TRBD1; length: 13; size: .; V: TRBV6-6; DNA: TGTGCCAGCAGTTACGACAGGGAAAGGGAGCTGTTTTTT; CDR3: CASSYDRERELFF
J: TRBJ2-4; D: TRBD1; length: 15; size: .; V: TRBV27; DNA: TGTGCCAGCAGGGTAGACGGGACAGCCATAAACATTCAGTACTTC; CDR3: CASRVDGTAINIQYF
J: TRBJ1-6; D: TRBD1; length: 13; size: .; V: TRBV19; DNA: TGTGCCAGTAGGACAGGGTTGAATTCACCCCTCCACTTT; CDR3: CASRTGLNSPLHF
J: TRBJ2-5; D: .; length: 13; size: .; V: TRBV11-3; DNA: TGTGCCAGCAGCTTTGCGGGCCAAGAGACCCAGTACTTC; CDR3: CASSFAGQETQYF
J: TRBJ2-1; D: .; length: 15; size: .; V: TRBV4-1; DNA: TGCGCCAGCAGCCAAGGGAGTGGGTCCTACAATGAGCAGTTCTTC; CDR3: CASSQGSGSYNEQFF
J: TRBJ1-3; D: TRBD1; length: 15; size: .; V: TRBV6-5; DNA: TGTGCCAGCAGTTACGGGGGACAGGGAGGAAACACCATATATTTT; CDR3: CASSYGGQGGNTIYF
J: TRBJ2-3; D: .; length: 13; size: .; V: TRBV7-9; DNA: TGTGCCAGCAGCCGCTTCATAGGAGGGACCCAGTATTTT; CDR3: CASSRFIGGTQYF
J: TRBJ2-2; D: .; length: 16; size: .; V: TRBV4-1; DNA: TGCGCCAGCAGCTCTAGATCGGCAGGGGTGACCGGGGAGCTGTTTTTT; CDR3: CASSSRSAGVTGELFF
J: TRBJ2-7; D: .; length: 14; size: .; V: TRBV30; DNA: TGTGCCTGGAGTGTTAAGGGGCGGACCTACGAGCAGTACTTC; CDR3: CAWSVKGRTYEQYF
J: TRBJ2-7; D: TRBD2; length: 13; size: .; V: TRBV28; DNA: TGTGCCAGCAGCCTAGCGGGGTTTCGCGAGCAGTACTTC; CDR3: CASSLAGFREQYF
J: TRBJ2-7; D: TRBD2; length: 15; size: .; V: TRBV27; DNA: TGTGCCAGCAGGGTGGGACTAGCGGCCGCCTACGAGCAGTACTTC; CDR3: CASRVGLAAAYEQYF
J: TRBJ1-2; D: .; length: 15; size: .; V: TRBV5-4; DNA: TGTGCCAGCAGCTTGGCCTTGGGGGGACCCTGGGGCTACACCTTC; CDR3: CASSLALGGPWGYTF
J: TRBJ1-1; D: .; length: 18; size: .; V: TRBV7-2; DNA: TGTGCCAGCAGCCGTCAACCATTCGGCACAGGGCCGGACACTGAAGCTTTCTTT; CDR3: CASSRQPFGTGPDTEAFF
J: TRBJ2-5; D: TRBD2; length: 15; size: .; V: TRBV5-1; DNA: TGCGCCAGCAGCCGCCGGGGAGGGCGGCAAGAGACCCAGTACTTC; CDR3: CASSRRGGRQETQYF
J: TRBJ2-2; D: .; length: 14; size: .; V: TRBV21-1; DNA: TGTGCCAGCAGGGTCAACAGGGGCACCGGGGAGCTGTTTTTT; CDR3: CASRVNRGTGELFF
J: TRBJ2-5; D: TRBD1; length: 15; size: .; V: TRBV24-1; DNA: TGTGCCACCAGTGGTACAGGGGGCTGGGGGGAGACCCAGTACTTC; CDR3: CATSGTGGWGETQYF
J: TRBJ2-5; D: TRBD1; length: 17; size: .; V: TRBV5-5; DNA: TGTGCCAGCAGCTTGGTGAGAGGGACAGGCGTGGAAGAGACCCAGTACTTC; CDR3: CASSLVRGTGVEETQYF
J: TRBJ2-6; D: .; length: 17; size: .; V: TRBV4-1; DNA: TGCGCCAGCAGCCAAAGAGGACTCATCTCTGGGGCCAACGTCCTGACTTTC; CDR3: CASSQRGLISGANVLTF
J: TRBJ1-1; D: .; length: 15; size: .; V: TRBV4-3; DNA: TGCGCCAGCAGCCAAGATCAGGGTGTGAACACTGAAGCTTTCTTT; CDR3: CASSQDQGVNTEAFF
J: TRBJ2-2; D: TRBD2; length: 17; size: once; V: TRBV3-1/TRBV3-2; DNA: TGTGCCAGCAGCCAAGAGATGGCGGGGGGCTTTGGCGGGGAGCTGTTTTTT; CDR3: CASSQEMAGGFGGELFF
J: TRBJ2-7; D: TRBD1; length: 16; size: .; V: TRBV29-1; DNA: TGCAGCGTTGAGGGCACCGGGGGACAGGGGTCCAACGAGCAGTACTTC; CDR3: CSVEGTGGQGSNEQYF
J: TRBJ1-1; D: .; length: 15; size: .; V: TRBV3-1/TRBV3-2; DNA: TGTGCCAGCAGCCAAGGGTTGACAGTGAACACTGAAGCTTTCTTT; CDR3: CASSQGLTVNTEAFF
J: TRBJ2-2; D: .; length: 13; size: .; V: TRBV12-3/TRBV12-4; DNA: TGTGCCAGCAGTTTAAGAGCGACCGGGGAGCTGTTTTTT; CDR3: CASSLRATGELFF
J: TRBJ2-1; D: TRBD2; length: 15; size: .; V: TRBV9; DNA: TGTGCCAGCAGCGTTATCGGGCAGGGAGGGAATGAGCAGTTCTTC; CDR3: CASSVIGQGGNEQFF
J: TRBJ1-1; D: .; length: 13; size: .; V: TRBV19; DNA: TGTGCCAGTACCCAGGGTATGAACACTGAAGCTTTCTTT; CDR3: CASTQGMNTEAFF
J: TRBJ2-7; D: TRBD2; length: 14; size: .; V: TRBV30; DNA: TGTGCCTGGGCAACGGGAGGGCATACCTACGAGCAGTACTTC; CDR3: CAWATGGHTYEQYF
J: TRBJ1-6; D: .; length: 13; size: .; V: TRBV12-3/TRBV12-4; DNA: TGTGCCAGCAGTTTAGGGTTCGACCCCCCGGCGGACTTT; CDR3: CASSLGFDPPADF